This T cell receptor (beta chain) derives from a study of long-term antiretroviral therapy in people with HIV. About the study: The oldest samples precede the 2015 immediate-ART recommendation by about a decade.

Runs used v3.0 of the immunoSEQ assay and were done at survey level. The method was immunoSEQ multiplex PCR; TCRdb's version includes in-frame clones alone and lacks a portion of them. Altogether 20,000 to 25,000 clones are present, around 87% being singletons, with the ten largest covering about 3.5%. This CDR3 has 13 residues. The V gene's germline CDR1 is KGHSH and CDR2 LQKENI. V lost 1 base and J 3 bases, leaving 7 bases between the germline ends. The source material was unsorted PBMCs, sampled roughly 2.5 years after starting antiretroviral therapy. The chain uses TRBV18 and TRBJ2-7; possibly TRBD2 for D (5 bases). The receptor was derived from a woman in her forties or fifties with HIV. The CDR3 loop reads CASSPLGVYEQYF. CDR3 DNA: TGTGCCAGCTCACCACTGGGAGTCTACGAGCAGTACTTC.